A single sample is the source of the 17 T cell receptor beta chains below, sequenced in a study of blood T cell repertoires in COVID-19. Using immunoSEQ multiplex PCR, the repertoire was profiled, and TCRdb retains in-frame clones only, with some absent. The data contain under 200,000 clones, roughly 90% of them singletons. The sequenced material came from PBMCs or T cells enriched from blood (not recorded which). Receptor source: a woman aged 45-60 years who had recovered from COVID-19.

The chain carries TRBV6-5 and TRBJ2-1, with 12 bases aligning to TRBD2. Germline trimming cut 7 bases from V and 4 bases from J; bases unmatched to any gene: 2. This CDR3 region has 14 residues. Germline values: CDR1 MNHEY, CDR2 SVGAGI. This CDR3 is CASTTSGGYNEQFF. CDR3 in DNA: TGTGCCAGCACAACTAGCGGGGGGTACAATGAGCAGTTCTTC.

The chain uses TRBV5-5 and TRBJ2-7, with TRBD1 identical over 7 bases. V dropped 4 bases and J dropped 2; count of bases not matched to a gene: 9. Germline CDR1 and CDR2: SGHKS and YYEKEE (reference sequence). CDR3 length equals 15 residues. As DNA, the CDR3 is TGTGCCAGCAGCACGGGACAGCAAGTAACCTACGAGCAGTACTTC. It is translated as CASSTGQQVTYEQYF.

J is TRBJ2-7 and V is TRBV7-8; maybe TRBD1 (5 bases). Trimming cost V 1 base and J 2 bases, with 12 bases left between them. Germline V CDR1 and CDR2: SGHVS, FQNEAQ. This CDR3 has 15 residues. The CDR3 is CASSLEGVTTYEQYF. In DNA form, the CDR3 reads TGTGCCAGCAGCTTAGAAGGGGTTACAACCTACGAGCAGTACTTC.

The V gene is TRBV7-2, the J gene TRBJ1-1; 7 bases align to TRBD1. The germline V gene encodes CDR1 SGHTA and CDR2 FQGNSA. The CDR3 consists of 17 residues. The V gene end was trimmed by 4 bases and the J gene end by 3 bases; junction bases not matched to a gene: 14. The CDR3 bases are TGTGCCAGCAGCTCCGGGACAGTCCACCATAGGGACACTGAAGCTTTCTTT. Encoded protein: CASSSGTVHHRDTEAFF.

V and J are TRBV29-1 and TRBJ1-2; the D is unclear. The V and J ends lost 6 bases and 9 bases respectively, with 20 bases between them. CDR1 is SQVTM, CDR2 ANQGSEA, per germline. The CDR3 runs to 13 residues. CDR3 nucleotide sequence: TGCAGCGTCGGAATAAGGGCCGGGGATCGCTACACCTTC. This encodes CSVGIRAGDRYTF.

This chain connects TRBV9 to TRBJ1-1; 10 positions match TRBD1. CDR1 SGDLS and CDR2 YYNGEE come from the germline V gene. The junction had 9 bases not matched to a gene; V was cut back by 4 bases and J by 6 bases. The CDR3 has 15 residues. Written as DNA, the CDR3 is TGTGCCAGCAGCCCTAGGGACAGGGGATACGCTGAAGCTTTCTTT. Its translation: CASSPRDRGYAEAFF.

The chain is built from TRBV5-1 and TRBJ1-1, with 7 bases aligning to TRBD1. J was trimmed by 5 bases and V by 1 base; bases with no gene match: 8. Germline lookup yields CDR1 SGHRS and CDR2 YFSETQ. CDR3 length equals 15 residues. CDR3 DNA: TGCGCCAGCAGCTTGTCGGCAGGGGGTGGAACTGAAGCTTTCTTT. This gives the protein CASSLSAGGGTEAFF.

This chain joins TRBV29-1 and TRBJ2-5; TRBD2 agrees at 10 bases. V was pared by 2 bases and J by 4 bases, with 4 bases of the junction left unmatched. Germline V CDR1 and CDR2: SQVTM, ANQGSEA. The CDR3 runs 14 residues. The CDR3 DNA reads TGCAGCGTTGAAAAGCGGGGGGGCCGAGAGACCCAGTACTTC. It codes for CSVEKRGGRETQYF.

The chain is built from TRBV15 and TRBJ1-1; the match to TRBD1 covers 8 bases. Germline CDR1 LNHNV, CDR2 YYDKDF (reference sequence). This CDR3 comprises 15 residues. V gave up 3 bases and J gave up 3 bases; unmatched junction bases: 6. For the CDR3, the DNA is TGTGCCACCAGCAGCGCAGGGGGCGACTACACTGAAGCTTTCTTT. It is translated as CATSSAGGDYTEAFF. Drawing the rest from reference TRBV15 and TRBJ1-1, the complete variable domain is DAMVIQNPRYQVTQFGKPVTLSCSQTLNHNVMYWYQQKSSQAPKLLFHYYDKDFNNEADTPDNFQSRRPNTSFCFLDIRSPGLGDTAMYLCATSSAGGDYTEAFFGQGTRLTVV.

This clone was seen only once. The V gene is TRBV19, the J gene TRBJ2-7; 12 nucleotides match TRBD1. J gave up 4 bases and V 3 bases, and 13 bases lay outside the gene matches. The CDR3 loop spans 18 amino acids. Germline V gene data show CDR1 as LNHDA and CDR2 as SQIVND (reference sequence). The CDR3 bases are TGTGCCAGTAGTATTGCCTCCGGGACAGGGGGCGCTAGGTACGAGCAGTACTTC. Protein product: CASSIASGTGGARYEQYF.

The chain recombines TRBV5-1 with TRBJ1-2, with 11 bases identical to TRBD1. With V trimmed by 5 bases and J by 6 bases, 9 bases remained unmatched. There are 15 residues in the CDR3. Germline values: CDR1 SGHRS, CDR2 YFSETQ. DNA for the CDR3: TGCGCCAGCAGTCTTAGGACAGGGGGCTTGGATGGCTACACCTTC. It yields the protein CASSLRTGGLDGYTF.

The V and J genes are TRBV6-5 and TRBJ1-2; D gene uncertain. The CDR3 totals 14 residues. V lost 4 bases and J 1 base, leaving 10 bases between the germline ends. Germline CDR1 reads MNHEY; CDR2 reads SVGAGI. The CDR3 spells CASSSPTDNYGYTF. As DNA, the CDR3 is TGTGCCAGCAGTTCGCCGACTGATAACTATGGCTACACCTTC.

CDR3 amino acids: CASSLTPSGWTGELFF. CDR3 nucleotide sequence: TGCGCCAGCAGCTTGACCCCAAGCGGGTGGACCGGGGAGCTGTTTTTT. The rearrangement uses TRBV5-1 and TRBJ2-2; maybe TRBD2 (6 bases). Germline loops: CDR1 SGHRS, CDR2 YFSETQ. The V gene lost 1 base and the J gene lost 5 bases, with 15 bases spanning the gap. This CDR3 has 16 amino acids.

This clone occurred once. V gene TRBV5-1 combines with J gene TRBJ1-6; D is undetermined. The V and J ends lost 0 bases and 7 bases respectively, with 11 bases between them. Germline CDR1 SGHRS, CDR2 YFSETQ. This CDR3 has 15 residues. CDR3 sequence (DNA): TGCGCCAGCAGCTTGGGTCCGTCGAGAAATTCACCCCTCCACTTT. Translated: CASSLGPSRNSPLHF.

The chain combines TRBV7-8 with TRBJ2-3, with TRBD2 matching over 12 bases. The CDR3 length is 16 residues. Germline CDR1 and CDR2: SGHVS and FQNEAQ. Germline trimming cut 5 bases from V and 5 bases from J; bases unmatched to any gene: 8. CDR3 nucleotide sequence: TGTGCCAGCAGCCCAAGACTAGCGGGGGACTTAGATACGCAGTATTTT. This gives the protein CASSPRLAGDLDTQYF.

The rearrangement joins TRBV7-9 to TRBJ2-2; 10 bases align to TRBD2. The CDR3 covers 15 residues. Germline assignment: CDR1 SEHNR and CDR2 FQNEAQ (reference sequence). Unmatched junction bases numbered 3, after V lost 2 bases and J lost 6 bases. CDR3 sequence reads: CASSLPSGGAGELFF. CDR3 in DNA: TGTGCCAGCAGCTTACCCAGCGGGGGGGCCGGGGAGCTGTTTTTT.

This chain connects TRBV11-2 to TRBJ2-3, with 7 bases fitting TRBD1. Germline V gives CDR1 SGHAT, CDR2 FQNNGV. V was pared by 5 bases and J by 1 base, with 3 bases of the junction left unmatched. CDR3 length: 14 residues. This CDR3 reads CASSTGTGTDTQYF. The CDR3 coding sequence is TGTGCCAGCAGCACGGGGACAGGCACAGATACGCAGTATTTT.